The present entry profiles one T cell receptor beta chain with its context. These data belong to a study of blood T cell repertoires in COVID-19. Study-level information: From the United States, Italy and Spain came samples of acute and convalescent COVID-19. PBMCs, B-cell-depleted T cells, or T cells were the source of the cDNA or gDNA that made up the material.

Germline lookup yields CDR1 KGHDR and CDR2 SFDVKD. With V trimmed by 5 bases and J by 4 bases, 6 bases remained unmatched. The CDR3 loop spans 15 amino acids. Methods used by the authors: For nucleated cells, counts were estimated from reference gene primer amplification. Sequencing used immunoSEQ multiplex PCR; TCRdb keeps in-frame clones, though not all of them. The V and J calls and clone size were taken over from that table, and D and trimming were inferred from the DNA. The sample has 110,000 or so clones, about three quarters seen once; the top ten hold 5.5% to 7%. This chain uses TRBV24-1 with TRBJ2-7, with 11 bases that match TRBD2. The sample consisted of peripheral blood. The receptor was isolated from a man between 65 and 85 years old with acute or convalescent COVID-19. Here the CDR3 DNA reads TGTGCCACCAGTGGGGGACTAGCGGAACCTTACGAGCAGTACTTC. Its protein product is CATSGGLAEPYEQYF.